The next 5 T cell receptor beta chains were all read from a single sample in a study of T cell responses to AZD1222 COVID-19 vaccine (TCRdb year 2021). This specimen's time point label, per the study, means: baseline before first vaccination. Preparation of the library involved the immunoSEQ multiplex PCR assay. As stored in TCRdb, this immuneACCESS dataset retains in-frame rearrangements with V and J assigned. A fraction of the clones does not appear; measured against another copy, unresolved V genes explain less than half of the discrepancy, and the remainder lacks a known reason. The sample includes approximately 90,000 clones, with 90% observed a single time. The top ten constitute almost 8.5% of the sample. The specimen comprised peripheral blood, sampled on day 0 of AZD1222 vaccination. These receptors were taken from an adult in good health.

The chain links TRBV3-1 (or the pseudogene TRBV3-2) to TRBJ2-1, with unresolved D. V dropped 1 base and J dropped 7 bases, with 14 bases sitting between them. Germline loops: CDR1 LGHDT, CDR2 YNNKEL (reference sequence). This CDR3 is built from 15 residues. The CDR3 spells CASSQVRNSRNEQFF. CDR3 bases: TGTGCCAGCAGCCAAGTTAGGAACTCCAGGAATGAGCAGTTCTTC.

In this sample, this clone turned up a few times. V gene TRBV5-1 combines with J gene TRBJ2-5, with 9 positions matching TRBD1. V dropped 5 bases and J dropped 5; count of bases not matched to a gene: 7. There are 14 residues in the CDR3. Germline assignment: CDR1 SGHRS and CDR2 YFSETQ. The CDR3 sequence: CASRQTGGLETQYF. As DNA, the CDR3 is TGCGCCAGCAGGCAGACAGGGGGTTTGGAGACCCAGTACTTC. Looking up the rest from reference TRBV5-1 and TRBJ2-5 gives the full variable domain: KAGVTQTPRYLIKTRGQQVTLSCSPISGHRSVSWYQQTPGQGLQFLFEYFSETQRNKGNFPGRFSGRQFSNSRSEMNVSTLELGDSALYLCASRQTGGLETQYFGPGTRLLVL.

The CDR3 loop reads CASSLRTEAFF. The CDR3 nucleotides read TGTGCCAGCAGCTTACGAACTGAAGCTTTCTTT. The chain combines TRBV5-4 with TRBJ1-1, with D unresolved. Germline CDR1 is SGHNT and CDR2 is YYREEE (reference sequence). Trimming left V 2 bases short and J 5 bases short, with 4 bases between. The CDR3 has 11 residues.

Written as DNA, the CDR3 is TGTGCCAGTAGTATGAATTCGGGGGGGCCAGGCCAAAAACTGTTTTTT. Protein product: CASSMNSGGPGQKLFF. J is TRBJ1-4 and V is TRBV19, with a possible D match to TRBD1 (6 bases). Germline-derived CDR1 and CDR2 are LNHDA and SQIVND (reference sequence). Trimming cost V 3 bases and J 9 bases, with 20 bases left between them. This CDR3 is 16 amino acids long.

The V gene is TRBV30, the J gene TRBJ1-4; a weak D match, TRBD1 (6 bases). CDR1 is GTSNPN, CDR2 SVGIG, per germline (reference sequence). V lost 8 bases to trimming and J lost 4 bases, with 14 bases between them. This CDR3 contains 13 residues. The DNA for the CDR3 is TGTGCCGGAGCGGACAGAATTAATGAAAAACTGTTTTTT. This codes for CAGADRINEKLFF.